The rows below give T cell receptor beta chains drawn from one sample of a study of T cell responses to AZD1222 COVID-19 vaccine. Only in-frame clones appear in the TCRdb table, and some are missing; sequencing was by immunoSEQ multiplex PCR. The sample has some 130,000 clones, more than 85% seen once. The sample was peripheral blood, taken on day 0 of AZD1222 vaccination. The origin of the receptors is an adult in good health. The CDR3 runs from the conserved cysteine through the conserved F or W. Each record gives: J gene, clone size, D gene, V gene, CDR3 protein, CDR3 DNA. D genes are given only for firm matches. The size field is filled for only some rows; it gives once, few, many or a size class.

J: TRBJ1-2; size: NA; D: NA; V: TRBV5-1; CDR3: CASSPGPGTFSGYTF; DNA: TGCGCCAGCAGCCCAGGTCCCGGGACTTTCTCGGGCTACACCTTC
J: TRBJ2-5; size: NA; D: NA; V: TRBV28; CDR3: CASSLGREVQETQYF; DNA: TGTGCCAGCAGTCTGGGACGGGAAGTCCAAGAGACCCAGTACTTC
J: TRBJ1-2; size: NA; D: TRBD1; V: TRBV7-8; CDR3: CASSLGQGTYGYTF; DNA: TGTGCCAGCAGCCTAGGACAGGGCACATATGGCTACACCTTC
J: TRBJ2-7; size: NA; D: NA; V: TRBV4-2; CDR3: CASSRELFYEQYF; DNA: TGTGCCAGCAGCCGGGAACTCTTCTACGAGCAGTACTTC
J: TRBJ2-3; size: NA; D: TRBD1; V: TRBV5-4; CDR3: CASSSWDRSDTQYF; DNA: TGTGCCAGCAGCTCATGGGACAGATCAGATACGCAGTATTTT
J: TRBJ2-5; size: NA; D: NA; V: TRBV15; CDR3: CATSRGQFQETQYF; DNA: TGTGCCACCAGCAGAGGCCAGTTTCAAGAGACCCAGTACTTC
J: TRBJ1-5; size: NA; D: TRBD1; V: TRBV28; CDR3: CASSWDRSYQPQHF; DNA: TGTGCCAGCAGTTGGGACAGGAGCTATCAGCCCCAGCATTTT
J: TRBJ2-1; size: NA; D: TRBD1; V: TRBV6-5; CDR3: CASNRDRALANEQFF; DNA: TGTGCCAGCAACAGGGACAGGGCACTAGCTAATGAGCAGTTCTTC
J: TRBJ1-2; size: NA; D: TRBD1; V: TRBV7-8; CDR3: CASRLQGAGTYGYTF; DNA: TGTGCCAGCAGGCTACAGGGGGCAGGGACCTATGGCTACACCTTC
J: TRBJ1-5; size: NA; D: TRBD1; V: TRBV29-1; CDR3: CSAGTENQPQHF; DNA: TGCAGCGCCGGGACAGAAAATCAGCCCCAGCATTTT
J: TRBJ2-1; size: NA; D: NA; V: TRBV9; CDR3: CASSVGGSREQFF; DNA: TGTGCCAGCAGCGTAGGGGGCTCCCGTGAGCAGTTCTTC
J: TRBJ1-2; size: NA; D: NA; V: TRBV25-1; CDR3: CATPSPANGYTF; DNA: TGTGCCACCCCTAGCCCGGCCAATGGCTACACCTTC
J: TRBJ2-7; size: NA; D: TRBD1; V: TRBV11-2; CDR3: CASSTGQGVYSYEQYF; DNA: TGTGCCAGCAGTACAGGACAGGGGGTGTATTCCTACGAGCAGTACTTC
J: TRBJ2-7; size: NA; D: NA; V: TRBV2; CDR3: CASSTDTNYEQYF; DNA: TGTGCCAGCAGTACGGACACCAACTACGAGCAGTACTTC
J: TRBJ1-2; size: NA; D: NA; V: TRBV3-1/TRBV3-2; CDR3: CASSQGRYGYTF; DNA: TGTGCCAGCAGCCAAGGCCGCTATGGCTACACCTTC
J: TRBJ2-3; size: NA; D: NA; V: TRBV18; CDR3: CASSPPQGTDTQYF; DNA: TGTGCCAGCTCACCACCGCAAGGCACAGATACGCAGTATTTT
J: TRBJ1-6; size: few; D: NA; V: TRBV6-5; CDR3: CASSYTGLGNSPLHF; DNA: TGTGCCAGCAGTTACACAGGGTTAGGCAATTCACCCCTCCACTTT
J: TRBJ1-1; size: NA; D: TRBD1; V: TRBV28; CDR3: CASSFQTGQAFF; DNA: TGTGCCAGCAGTTTCCAGACAGGGCAAGCTTTCTTT
J: TRBJ2-1; size: NA; D: NA; V: TRBV18; CDR3: CASSRLGDSYNEQFF; DNA: TGTGCCAGCTCCCGTTTGGGCGACTCCTACAATGAGCAGTTCTTC
J: TRBJ1-5; size: NA; D: NA; V: TRBV5-1; CDR3: CASSLNRASQPQHF; DNA: TGCGCCAGCAGCCTGAACAGGGCGAGTCAGCCCCAGCATTTT
J: TRBJ1-4; size: NA; D: NA; V: TRBV7-3; CDR3: CASSLARGEKLFF; DNA: TGTGCCAGCAGCCTCGCAAGAGGTGAAAAACTGTTTTTT
J: TRBJ1-3; size: NA; D: NA; V: TRBV19; CDR3: CASSPGTPGNTIYF; DNA: TGTGCCAGTAGCCCCGGGACACCCGGAAACACCATATATTTT
J: TRBJ1-2; size: NA; D: NA; V: TRBV28; CDR3: CATRPGGDGYTF; DNA: TGTGCCACCCGTCCGGGCGGCGATGGCTACACCTTC
J: TRBJ2-7; size: NA; D: NA; V: TRBV6-4; CDR3: CASTSSAPAVEQYF; DNA: TGTGCCAGTACATCTTCGGCCCCAGCGGTCGAGCAGTACTTC
J: TRBJ2-2; size: NA; D: NA; V: TRBV19; CDR3: CASSPPGSRNTGELFF; DNA: TGTGCCAGTAGTCCACCCGGTTCGAGAAACACCGGGGAGCTGTTTTTT
J: TRBJ1-5; size: NA; D: NA; V: TRBV12-3/TRBV12-4; CDR3: CASSQGSPQHF; DNA: TGTGCCAGCAGCCAAGGGTCGCCCCAGCATTTT
J: TRBJ2-7; size: NA; D: TRBD2; V: TRBV20-1; CDR3: CSASPRTSGAYEQYF; DNA: TGCAGTGCTAGTCCAAGGACTAGCGGGGCGTACGAGCAGTACTTC
J: TRBJ1-1; size: NA; D: NA; V: TRBV9; CDR3: CASSRSRDLNTEAFF; DNA: TGTGCCAGCAGCCGGTCGCGAGATTTGAACACTGAAGCTTTCTTT
J: TRBJ2-5; size: NA; D: NA; V: TRBV6-5; CDR3: CASSYSRDHGGYF; DNA: TGTGCCAGCAGTTACTCTAGAGACCACGGGGGGTACTTC
J: TRBJ1-1; size: NA; D: NA; V: TRBV29-1; CDR3: CSAGETFNTEAFF; DNA: TGCAGCGCTGGGGAGACTTTCAACACTGAAGCTTTCTTT
J: TRBJ2-1; size: NA; D: TRBD2; V: TRBV25-1; CDR3: CASSEYSGRGGNEQFF; DNA: TGTGCCAGCAGTGAATATAGCGGGAGAGGGGGCAATGAGCAGTTCTTC
J: TRBJ1-3; size: once; D: NA; V: TRBV19; CDR3: CASSIKGSGNTIYF; DNA: TGTGCCAGTAGTATCAAGGGTTCTGGAAACACCATATATTTT
J: TRBJ2-7; size: once; D: TRBD1; V: TRBV7-9; CDR3: CASSLWDRESYEQYF; DNA: TGTGCCAGCAGCTTATGGGACAGGGAGTCCTACGAGCAGTACTTC
J: TRBJ1-2; size: NA; D: NA; V: TRBV6-5; CDR3: CASSTGYTNYGYTF; DNA: TGTGCCAGTTCAACCGGGTACACTAACTATGGCTACACCTTC
J: TRBJ1-4; size: NA; D: TRBD1; V: TRBV30; CDR3: CAWRAGTVWEKLFF; DNA: TGTGCCTGGAGGGCCGGGACAGTGTGGGAAAAACTGTTTTTT
J: TRBJ1-2; size: NA; D: NA; V: TRBV5-1; CDR3: CASSLPGAYGYTF; DNA: TGCGCCAGCAGCTTGCCCGGGGCTTATGGCTACACCTTC
J: TRBJ1-1; size: NA; D: NA; V: TRBV6-5; CDR3: CASSFGGTYMNTEAFF; DNA: TGTGCCAGCAGTTTTGGGGGGACATATATGAACACTGAAGCTTTCTTT
J: TRBJ1-1; size: once; D: TRBD1; V: TRBV18; CDR3: CASSPAQGAAEAFF; DNA: TGTGCCAGCTCACCAGCCCAGGGGGCTGCTGAAGCTTTCTTT
J: TRBJ1-1; size: NA; D: NA; V: TRBV28; CDR3: CASSLVTNTEAFF; DNA: TGTGCCAGCAGTTTAGTAACTAACACTGAAGCTTTCTTT